These 18 T cell receptor beta chains were all obtained from the same sample, sequenced in a study of blood T cell repertoires in COVID-19. TCRdb's table, derived via immunoSEQ multiplex PCR, lists solely in-frame clones and lacks some. There are some 210,000 clones in the sample; more than 70% occur only once, and less than 3% lies in the top ten. Sequences were obtained from peripheral blood. Source of these receptors: a man aged 45-65 years with active or convalescent COVID-19.

J is TRBJ2-5 and V is TRBV7-9, with TRBD1 matching over 12 bases. CDR1 and CDR2 from the germline V gene are SEHNR and FQNEAQ (reference sequence). J lost 2 bases, V lost 5 bases, and 6 bases had no gene match. CDR3 length equals 16 residues. Here the CDR3 DNA reads TGTGCCAGCAGCAACCGGGACAGGGGGCCTCAAGAGACCCAGTACTTC. Translation gives CASSNRDRGPQETQYF.

The chain employs TRBV28 and TRBJ1-6, with D perhaps matching TRBD1 (6 bases). Germline CDR1 reads MDHEN; CDR2 reads SYDVKM. Trimming stripped 2 bases from V and 7 bases from J, with 12 bases between. CDR3 length: 15 residues. CDR3 loop: CASSLPTGLNSPLHF. CDR3 sequence (DNA): TGTGCCAGCAGTTTACCAACAGGGCTCAATTCACCCCTCCACTTT.

This sequence joins TRBV6-4 and TRBJ1-2; 7 nucleotides agree with TRBD1. The trim removed 6 bases at V and 6 bases at J, leaving 4 bases unmatched. The length of the CDR3 is 12 residues. Germline values: CDR1 MRHNA, CDR2 SNTAGT. The CDR3 sequence: CASRGGQNGYTF. Here the CDR3 DNA reads TGTGCCAGCAGGGGGGGACAGAATGGCTACACCTTC.

The chain has TRBV7-9 and TRBJ1-4; unclear D gene. CDR1 is SEHNR, CDR2 FQNEAQ, per germline (reference sequence). The CDR3 is made up of 16 amino acids. The germline V and J ends were trimmed by 3 bases and 1 base, with 12 bases remaining between them. CDR3 nucleotides: TGTGCCAGCAGCTTTCCCCCAACGGGAACTAATGAAAAACTGTTTTTT. It specifies CASSFPPTGTNEKLFF.

The CDR3 here is CASSHLAGDTGELFF. Written as DNA, the CDR3 is TGCGCCAGCAGCCACCTAGCGGGGGACACCGGGGAGCTGTTTTTT. V usage is TRBV4-3 and J usage is TRBJ2-2, with 10 bases matching TRBD2. V shed 3 bases, J shed 3 bases, and the junction held 1 base outside the gene matches. The CDR3 has 15 residues. CDR1 is LGHNA, CDR2 YSLEER, per germline.

The chain is built from TRBV10-3 and TRBJ2-5, with TRBD1 matching over 8 bases. CDR3 length: 17 residues. The V gene end was trimmed by 4 bases and the J gene end by 7 bases; junction bases not matched to a gene: 17. Germline CDR1 reads ENHRY; CDR2 reads SYGVKD. The CDR3 coding sequence is TGTGCCATCAGTGCGATCGGGACAGGCGGCACTCGGGGGACCCAGTACTTC. Protein product: CAISAIGTGGTRGTQYF.

The rearrangement joins TRBV5-6 to TRBJ1-2; D may be TRBD1 (6 bases). The CDR3 has 16 amino acids. Trimming cost V 5 bases and J 7 bases, with 24 bases left between them. CDR1 and CDR2 from the germline V gene are SGHDT and YYEEEE. Here the CDR3 DNA reads TGTGCCAGCAGGGTCCTTGGGGGACACCACATGAGTGGCTACACCTTC. This encodes CASRVLGGHHMSGYTF.

The rearrangement uses TRBV19 and TRBJ2-2; possibly TRBD1 for D (5 bases). This CDR3 is built from 14 residues. Per germline, CDR1 LNHDA and CDR2 SQIVND (reference sequence). V gave up 6 bases and J gave up 1 base, with 9 bases separating them. The CDR3 DNA follows: TGTGCCAGTAGGTGGGGCCTGAACACCGGGGAGCTGTTTTTT. This sequence encodes CASRWGLNTGELFF.

V gene TRBV4-3 combines with J gene TRBJ1-6, with 8 bases identical to TRBD1. Germline-derived CDR1 and CDR2 are LGHNA and YSLEER. The length of the CDR3 is 16 residues. V trimming: 1 base; J trimming: 8 bases; junction bases outside the gene matches: 7. CDR3 region: CASSQALDRAYSPLHF. DNA for the CDR3: TGCGCCAGCAGCCAAGCCTTGGACAGGGCCTATTCACCCCTCCACTTT.

V gene TRBV10-3 combines with J gene TRBJ2-1; 9 nucleotides match TRBD1. CDR1 is ENHRY and CDR2 is SYGVKD in the germline V gene. Germline trimming cut 2 bases from V and 9 bases from J; bases unmatched to any gene: 5. This CDR3 region has 14 residues. The CDR3 loop reads CAISEGTGSGEQFF. CDR3 nucleotides: TGTGCCATCAGTGAGGGGACAGGGTCCGGTGAGCAGTTCTTC.

CDR3 sequence (DNA): TGTGCCACTATGAGGGACAGGCAGAACACTGAAGCTTTCTTT. Its protein product is CATMRDRQNTEAFF. The chain couples TRBV15 to TRBJ1-1; TRBD1 aligns across 8 bases. The V gene's germline CDR1 is LNHNV and CDR2 YYDKDF (reference sequence). Trimming at V came to 9 bases and at J to 1 base, leaving 7 bases not matched to a gene. The CDR3 sequence is 14 residues long.

This chain connects TRBV5-1 to TRBJ1-4, with D hard to call. This CDR3 is built from 14 residues. V was cut by 6 bases and J by 3 bases, with 12 bases left in between. Germline V gives CDR1 SGHRS, CDR2 YFSETQ. CDR3 DNA: TGCGCCAGCACCCCCGGGAGGTCTAATGAAAAACTGTTTTTT. Encoded protein: CASTPGRSNEKLFF.

This clone occurred a few times. The gene calls are TRBV11-2 and TRBJ1-5; possible D gene TRBD1, 5 bases. In germline, CDR1 is SGHAT, CDR2 FQNNGV. The CDR3 runs 16 residues. Trimming left V 1 base short and J 6 bases short, with 16 bases between. The CDR3 region has the DNA TGTGCCAGCAGCTTAGGGCAGGGATTGGCAAGTCAGCCCCAGCATTTT. The encoded protein is CASSLGQGLASQPQHF.

This clone was recorded at least ten times. The genes are TRBV6-2 or TRBV6-3 and TRBJ2-7, with D possibly matching TRBD2 (5 bases). The V and J ends lost 2 bases and 2 bases respectively, with 7 bases between them. The CDR3 runs to 13 residues. Germline assignment: CDR1 MNHEY and CDR2 SVGEGT. CDR3: CASSYGSPYEQYF. CDR3 coding DNA: TGTGCCAGCAGTTACGGGAGCCCCTACGAGCAGTACTTC.

V usage is TRBV5-1 and J usage is TRBJ2-5; 13 nucleotides agree with TRBD2. Germline CDR1 SGHRS, CDR2 YFSETQ. The CDR3 loop spans 18 amino acids. V lost 3 bases and J lost 2; bases outside the gene matches: 10. The DNA of the CDR3 is TGCGCCAGCAGCTCACCATCAGGACTAGCGGGAGTTCAAGAGACCCAGTACTTC. The encoded protein is CASSSPSGLAGVQETQYF.

The chain carries TRBV4-3 and TRBJ2-5, with D perhaps matching TRBD2 (5 bases). The CDR3 is made up of 17 amino acids. Per the germline V gene, CDR1 is LGHNA and CDR2 is YSLEER. V lost 1 base and J lost 2, with 17 bases in between. In DNA, the CDR3 is TGCGCCAGCAGCCAAGGTAGCGCTACCGGCGCGCAAGAGACCCAGTACTTC. This codes for CASSQGSATGAQETQYF.

The rearrangement uses TRBV5-1 and TRBJ2-2; TRBD2 matches at 12 bases. Looked up from germline, CDR1 is SGHRS and CDR2 is YFSETQ. The trim removed 4 bases at V and 5 bases at J, leaving 9 bases unmatched. The CDR3 covers 17 residues. The CDR3 sequence: CASSTARLAGVTGELFF. As DNA, the CDR3 is TGCGCCAGCAGCACCGCCCGACTAGCGGGAGTAACCGGGGAGCTGTTTTTT.

This sequence joins TRBV5-4 and TRBJ1-2; 7 bases agree with TRBD1. The CDR3 consists of 15 residues. CDR1 and CDR2 from the germline V gene are SGHNT and YYREEE (reference sequence). J lost 8 bases, V lost 3 bases, and 13 bases had no gene match. CDR3 bases: TGTGCCAGCAGCTCTCCCCGGGGACAGTTCGACGGCTACACCTTC. As protein: CASSSPRGQFDGYTF.